These T cell receptor beta chains were read from a single sample in a study of T cells in Graves' hyperthyroidism and ophthalmopathy. In TCRdb, the multiplex PCR reads were re-called with MiXCR into one record per CDR3 protein. The sample records 450,000 to 500,000 distinct CDR3 sequences, about 20% being singletons. Sequencing was performed on blood. The receptor set was obtained from a woman between 65 and 79 years old with Graves' ophthalmopathy. Both conserved end residues are part of each CDR3. The order of the fields is D gene, V gene, J gene, clone size, CDR3 DNA, CDR3 protein. The D gene is left open where the match is weak. Rows give clone size only sometimes, using once, few, many, or a class for an expanded clone.

TRBD2	TRBV20-1	TRBJ2-1	NA	TGCAGTGCTAGAGATTTGAGTAGCGGGAGGGACGATGAGCAGTTCTTC	CSARDLSSGRDDEQFF
NA	TRBV7-2	TRBJ2-4	NA	TGTGCCAGCAGCTTAAATGGGGGTAGGAACATTCAGTACTTC	CASSLNGGRNIQYF
NA	TRBV6-5	TRBJ1-5	many	TGTGCCAGCAGTTACCGCCAGGGCGATCAGCCCCAGCATTTT	CASSYRQGDQPQHF
TRBD1	TRBV19	TRBJ1-5	few	TGTGCCAGTAGTATCACGACAGGGGGCGGCAATCAGCCCCAGCATTTT	CASSITTGGGNQPQHF
NA	TRBV5-8	TRBJ2-3	NA	TGTGCCAGCGGTTGGGTCAGCACAGATACGCAGTATTTT	CASGWVSTDTQYF
NA	TRBV29-1	TRBJ2-1	NA	TGCAGCGTTGAAGACACCTACAATGAGCAGTTCTTC	CSVEDTYNEQFF
TRBD2	TRBV10-3	TRBJ2-3	many	TGTGCCATCAGCTCATCTAGCGGGAGCATAGGCGGGCATACGCAGTATTTT	CAISSSSGSIGGHTQYF
NA	TRBV12-3/TRBV12-4	TRBJ2-5	few	TGTGCCAGCAGTAGCAGGGGACTGGAGTCGTACTTC	CASSSRGLESYF
NA	TRBV12-3/TRBV12-4	TRBJ2-1	few	TGTGCCAGCAGTCCGGGAGTAGCTCTCGACAATGAGCAGTTCTTC	CASSPGVALDNEQFF
NA	TRBV13	TRBJ2-1	NA	TGTGCCAGCAGCTTGCACATTAGAGACGAGCAGTTCTTC	CASSLHIRDEQFF
NA	TRBV9	TRBJ1-2	NA	TGTGCCAGCAGCGCACAGGGTTCCCTCTACACCTTC	CASSAQGSLYTF
NA	TRBV7-3	TRBJ2-3	few	TGTGCCAGCAGCCCATCTCCTTTAGATACGCAGTATTTT	CASSPSPLDTQYF
TRBD1	TRBV30	TRBJ1-1	few	TGTGCCCTAAGGACAGGGTCGGACACTGAAGCTTTCTTT	CALRTGSDTEAFF
TRBD2	TRBV29-1	TRBJ2-7	few	TGCAGCGTTGGGGGGCTAACTAGCGGGAGTCAGTACGAGCAGTACTTC	CSVGGLTSGSQYEQYF
TRBD2	TRBV3-1	TRBJ2-1	few	TGTGCCAGCAGCCAACTAGCGGGAGGGCCTTACAATGAGCAGTTCTTC	CASSQLAGGPYNEQFF
NA	TRBV10-3	TRBJ2-1	NA	TGTGCCATCAGTGAGAGATCAGGCTTTAGGGATGAGCAGTTCTTC	CAISERSGFRDEQFF
TRBD2	TRBV7-3	TRBJ2-7	NA	TGTGCCAGCAGCCTAGCCGGGACTAGCGCTACTAGCTCCTACGAGCAGTACTTC	CASSLAGTSATSSYEQYF
NA	TRBV27	TRBJ2-7	NA	TGTGCCACCGGGACTGATTACTACGAGCAGTACTTC	CATGTDYYEQYF
NA	TRBV28	TRBJ1-1	NA	TGTGCCAGCAGTTTAGGGGTTGTTCGGGGATACGGCACTGAAGCTTTCTTT	CASSLGVVRGYGTEAFF
NA	TRBV7-2	TRBJ2-5	many	TGTGCCAGCAGCTCTTTGCGGGAGACCCAGTACTTC	CASSSLRETQYF
TRBD1	TRBV7-9	TRBJ1-1	NA	TGTGCCAGCAGCCATGACAGGGGGATGACTGAAGCTTTCTTT	CASSHDRGMTEAFF
NA	TRBV29-1	TRBJ1-2	few	TGCAGCGTTGAAAGAGGGGTAAATGGCTACACCTTC	CSVERGVNGYTF
TRBD1	TRBV5-1	TRBJ2-7	once	TGCGCCAGCAGCTTGGCCGAGACAGGGATCCCTCACGAGCAGTACTTC	CASSLAETGIPHEQYF
NA	TRBV12-3/TRBV12-4	TRBJ1-1	many	TGTGCCAGCAGTTTACCCCCCAAACACACTGAAGCTTTCTTT	CASSLPPKHTEAFF